This T cell receptor (beta chain) was found in a study of CD8 T cells in Susac syndrome. The CDR3 consists of 15 residues. Trimming removed 4 bases from V and 0 bases from J, with 7 bases in between. Germline values: CDR1 MNHEY, CDR2 SMNVEV (reference sequence). An input of roughly 0.5 to 1 ug of RNA was subjected to reverse transcription using random hexamers. Multiplex PCR with immunoSEQ amplified the TCR beta CDR3 across 54 Vbeta and 13 Jbeta. Using its own MiXCR run on the immunoSEQ multiplex PCR reads, TCRdb lists one record per CDR3 protein. Counted here are some 160,000 distinct CDR3 sequences, 95% occurring once; the ten biggest clones make up 0.15% to 0.2%. The authors carried out high-throughput sequencing of TCR beta. They applied it to CD8+ and CD4+ T cells obtained from blood.

Sequencing was done on a sample of CD8+ T cells from PBMCs. The sequence came from a human donor with multiple sclerosis. The V gene is TRBV27, the J gene TRBJ2-6; D unclear. This CDR3 is CASSSQSSGANVLTF. The CDR3 DNA is TGTGCCAGCAGTTCTCAAAGCTCTGGGGCCAACGTCCTGACTTTC.